The clone carrying this T cell receptor (beta chain) was seen just once. The sample belongs to a study of blood T cell repertoires in COVID-19. Looking at the study overall: Acute and convalescent COVID-19 samples came from the United States, Italy and Spain. Sources were T cells, B-cell-depleted T cells, or PBMCs; the material itself was cDNA or gDNA.

This CDR3 comprises 14 residues. CDR1 MDHEN and CDR2 SYDVKM come from the germline V gene. The germline V and J ends were trimmed by 2 bases and 7 bases, with 11 bases remaining between them. The authors' processing: Amplification of reference gene primers was used by the study to estimate nucleated cell counts. Sequenced by immunoSEQ multiplex PCR; TCRdb stores in-frame clones only, minus some. That table furnishes V, J and clone size, whereas the DNA furnished D and trimming. This table holds fewer than 300,000 clones, around 87% found once. The chain links TRBV28 to TRBJ1-4, with D unresolved. Sequenced: peripheral blood. This clonotype originated in a woman aged 45-65 years with acute or convalescent COVID-19. The CDR3 nucleotides read TGTGCCAGCAGTTTAGGGCCCACCATTGAAAAACTGTTTTTT. Its translation is CASSLGPTIEKLFF.